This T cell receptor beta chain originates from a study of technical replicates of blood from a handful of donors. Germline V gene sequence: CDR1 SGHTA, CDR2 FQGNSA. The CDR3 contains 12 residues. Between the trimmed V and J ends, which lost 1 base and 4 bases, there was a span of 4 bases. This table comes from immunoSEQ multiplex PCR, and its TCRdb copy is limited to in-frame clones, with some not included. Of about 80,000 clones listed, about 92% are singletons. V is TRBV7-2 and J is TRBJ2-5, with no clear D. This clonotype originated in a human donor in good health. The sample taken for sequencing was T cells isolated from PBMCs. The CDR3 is CASSLELETQYF. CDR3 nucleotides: TGTGCCAGCAGCTTAGAACTAGAGACCCAGTACTTC.